This entry features one TCR beta chain sequence. What antigen it recognizes has not been identified. No clone much larger than this one lies a single base away; base qualities are absent. The sample belongs to a study of blood T cell repertoires in COVID-19 (dated by TCRdb to between 2020 and 2021). With respect to the entire study: Collaborator samples came from the United States, Italy and Spain and covered acute and convalescent phases of COVID-19. The material from the prospective study consisted of cDNA or gDNA derived from T cells, B-cell-depleted T cells, or PBMCs. Subjects who had been exposed to COVID-19, were actively infected with it, or had recovered from it provided the deeply sampled blood TCRbeta repertoires that made up the dataset. A freely available public database, intended as a resource for researchers studying the immune response to SARS-CoV-2, is where the repertoires were released. The samples were drawn from two sources: the first 160 participants of the ongoing ImmuneRACE study, and fewer than 1,500 subjects contributed by 6 global collaborators. Sample metadata almost always included a de-identified subject ID, COVID-19 status, age in years and sex. HLA class I and class II types, where available, came from metadata supplied by the sample provider rather than from assay-based typing.

Whole blood was collected in K2EDTA tubes by collaborating institutions according to the institutions' own protocols. Collaborator samples were shipped for TCRbeta analysis as frozen whole blood, isolated PBMCs, or DNA extracted from either sample type. The CDR3 spans 13 residues, from the cysteine through the phenylalanine. Kept here is only the CDR3 DNA, which spans 39 bases and is read in frame from base 1. Trimming removed 1 base from V and 4 bases from J, leaving 8 bases between the germline ends. CDR1 and CDR2, looked up from the germline V gene (reference sequence), are LNHDA and SQIVND. TCRbeta CDR3 regions were amplified from genomic DNA by means of the immunoSEQ Assay, a bias-controlled multiplex PCR. The source study handled its data this way. Nucleated cell counts per sample were estimated from amplification of reference gene primers within the assay. To quantify the absolute abundance of each unique TCRbeta CDR3 rearrangement, sequence reads were collapsed and filtered. For each sample, productive Simpson clonality was calculated as the square root of Simpson's diversity index over productive rearrangements. The immuneACCESS repertoire file appears here via TCRdb, limited to in-frame rearrangements. These files lack a portion of the clones; in checked studies, under half of the deficit traces to unresolved V genes, and the cause of the others is not known. The DNA was the basis for D and trimming; V, J and clone size are from that table. The sample yields over 95,000 clones; about 88% were counted once. The ten biggest clones cover around 3.3% of the sample.

On the study overall, not on this receptor specifically: The quantity of clinical and demographic metadata differed by source and by participant and was supplied without curation.

The sequencing input was peripheral blood. The clonotype was recovered from a middle-aged man with acute or convalescent COVID-19. The rearranged chain carries TRBV19 and TRBJ2-7, with TRBD1 perhaps the D gene, on 5 matching bases. The sequenced DNA: TGTGCCAGTAGTATAGCACAGGAGTACGAGCAGTACTTC. It is translated as CASSIAQEYEQYF.